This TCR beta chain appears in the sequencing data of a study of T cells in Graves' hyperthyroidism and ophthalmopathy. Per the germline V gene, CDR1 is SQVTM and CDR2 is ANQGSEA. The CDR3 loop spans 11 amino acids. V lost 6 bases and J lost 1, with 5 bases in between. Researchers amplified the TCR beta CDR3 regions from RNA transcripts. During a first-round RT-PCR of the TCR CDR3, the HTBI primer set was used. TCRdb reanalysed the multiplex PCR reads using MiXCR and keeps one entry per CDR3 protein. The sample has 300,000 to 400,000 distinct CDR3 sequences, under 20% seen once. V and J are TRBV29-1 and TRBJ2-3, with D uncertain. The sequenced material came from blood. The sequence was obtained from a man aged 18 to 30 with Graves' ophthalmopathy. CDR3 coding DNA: TGCAGCGTCGACCGCACAGATACGCAGTATTTT. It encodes CSVDRTDTQYF.